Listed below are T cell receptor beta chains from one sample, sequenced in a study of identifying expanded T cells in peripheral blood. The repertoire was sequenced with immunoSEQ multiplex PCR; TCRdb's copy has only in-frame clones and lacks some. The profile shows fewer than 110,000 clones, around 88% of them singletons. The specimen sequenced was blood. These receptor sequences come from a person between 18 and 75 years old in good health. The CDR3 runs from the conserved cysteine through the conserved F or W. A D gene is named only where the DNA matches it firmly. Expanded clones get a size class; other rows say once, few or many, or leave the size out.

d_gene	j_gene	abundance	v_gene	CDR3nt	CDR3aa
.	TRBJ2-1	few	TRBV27	TGTGCCAGCAGTTTACAGGGCCTCCGCGACTACAATGAGCAGTTCTTC	CASSLQGLRDYNEQFF
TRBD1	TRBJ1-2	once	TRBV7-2	TGTGCCAGCAGCTTACAGACAGGGTCCTATGGCTACACCTTC	CASSLQTGSYGYTF
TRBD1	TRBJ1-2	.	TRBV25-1	TGTGCCAGCAGTACCACGGGACAGGGCTCTAATGGCTACACCTTC	CASSTTGQGSNGYTF
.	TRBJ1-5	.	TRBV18	TGTGCCAGCCGTGGTCCCCAGGTTGTCGGGCCCCAGCATTTT	CASRGPQVVGPQHF
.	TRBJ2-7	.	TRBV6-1	TGTGCCAGCAGCACACATAACTCCTACGAGCAGTACTTC	CASSTHNSYEQYF
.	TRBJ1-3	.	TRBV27	TGTGCCAGCAGCCCAAATCAGGGGTCCTCTGGAAACACCATATATTTT	CASSPNQGSSGNTIYF
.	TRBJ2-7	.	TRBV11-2	TGTGCCAGCAGCTTAGGGGTAAAAGAGCAGTACTTC	CASSLGVKEQYF
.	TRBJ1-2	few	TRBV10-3	TGTGCCATCAGTGAGCTAGGAGGTTACACCTTC	CAISELGGYTF
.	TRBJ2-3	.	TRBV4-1	TGCGCCAGCAGCCAAGGAAGGAGATCAACTAGCACAGATACGCAGTATTTT	CASSQGRRSTSTDTQYF
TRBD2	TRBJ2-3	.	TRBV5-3	TGTGCCAGAAGCTTGACAGCGGGGGCTACATCTTGCACAGATACGCAGTATTTT	CARSLTAGATSCTDTQYF
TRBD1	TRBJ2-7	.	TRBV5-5	TGTGCCAGCAGCTTGGACAGGGGGCTTCTCGAGCAGTACTTC	CASSLDRGLLEQYF
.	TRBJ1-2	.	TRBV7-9	TGTGCCAGCAGCCAAGTGAGCCCCCCGGTTGGCTACACCTTC	CASSQVSPPVGYTF
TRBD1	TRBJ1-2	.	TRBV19	TGTGCCAGTAGTCGGCCAGGGGGTAACTATGGCTACACCTTC	CASSRPGGNYGYTF
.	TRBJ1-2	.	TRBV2	TGTGCCAGCACAATCAATCAGGGAGAGGGCTACACCTTC	CASTINQGEGYTF
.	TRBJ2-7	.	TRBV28	TGTGCCAGCAGTTTATACAGTTTCGATCTCTACGAGCAGTACTTC	CASSLYSFDLYEQYF
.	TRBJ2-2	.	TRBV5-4	TGTGCCAGCAGCTTACAGTGGGGGGTTAACACCGGGGAGCTGTTTTTT	CASSLQWGVNTGELFF
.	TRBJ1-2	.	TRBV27	TGTGCCAGCAGTTGGGATATGACAGGTTTCTATGGCTACACCTTC	CASSWDMTGFYGYTF
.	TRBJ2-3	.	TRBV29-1	TGCAGCGTTGTTCTCGCGGGGCCTAGCACAGATACGCAGTATTTT	CSVVLAGPSTDTQYF
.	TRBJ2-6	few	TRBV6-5	TGTGCCAGCGGTCCTTCCGGGGCCAACGTCCTGACTTTC	CASGPSGANVLTF
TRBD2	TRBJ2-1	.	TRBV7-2	TGTGCCAGCAGCTTAGGGACTAGCAGCAATGAGCAGTTCTTC	CASSLGTSSNEQFF
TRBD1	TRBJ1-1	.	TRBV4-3	TGCGCCAGCAGCCAAGACTGGGACAGGGGCCAGAACACTGAAGCTTTCTTT	CASSQDWDRGQNTEAFF
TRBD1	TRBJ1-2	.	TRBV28	TGTGCCAGCACCGCAGGGGACAGGGCTAGAGGCTACACCTTC	CASTAGDRARGYTF
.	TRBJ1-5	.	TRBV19	TGTGCCAGTAGTGTCGCCGGGGGCTTCAGAAGGTGGCATTTT	CASSVAGGFRRWHF
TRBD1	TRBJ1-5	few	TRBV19	TGTGCCAGTAGTTTACAGGGGAATCAGCCCCAGCATTTT	CASSLQGNQPQHF
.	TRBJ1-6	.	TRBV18	TGTGCCAGCTCACCACTTCAATCCAGGACGGCTTATAATTCACCCCTCCACTTT	CASSPLQSRTAYNSPLHF
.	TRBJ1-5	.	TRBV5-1	TGCGCCAGCAGCTTGGCCCAGGATCAGCCCCAGCATTTT	CASSLAQDQPQHF
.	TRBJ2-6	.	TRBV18	TGTGCCAGCTCACTCACTGGACAGATCTCTGGGGCCAACGTCCTGACTTTC	CASSLTGQISGANVLTF
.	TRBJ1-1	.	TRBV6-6	TGTGCCAGCAGTTACCCGGGGAACAGGCTTCACACTGAAGCTTTCTTT	CASSYPGNRLHTEAFF
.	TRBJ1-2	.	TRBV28	TGTGCCAGCAGTCCTTGGACCGCCAGCTTATATGACTATGGCTACACCTTC	CASSPWTASLYDYGYTF
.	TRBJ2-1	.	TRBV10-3	TGTGCCATCAGTGAGGCCACCAGGGGAGGCTACAATGAGCAGTTCTTC	CAISEATRGGYNEQFF
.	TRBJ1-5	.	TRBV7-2	TGTGCCAGCAGCCCCATGGGGCGGAGCAATCAGCCCCAGCATTTT	CASSPMGRSNQPQHF
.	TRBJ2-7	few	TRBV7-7	TGTGCCAGCAGCTTAGGGCTACGCTACGAGCAGTACTTC	CASSLGLRYEQYF
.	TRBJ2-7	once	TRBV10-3	TGTGCCATCAGTGAGAATCTGGGCGGGCCGAGTGGGCAGTACTTC	CAISENLGGPSGQYF
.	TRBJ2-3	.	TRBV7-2	TGTGCCAGCAGCCCGCGGACACCGGATACGCAGTATTTT	CASSPRTPDTQYF